These T cell receptor delta chains were read from a single sample in a study of gamma-delta T cells after stem cell transplantation. TCRdb reran clone calling via CATT on the RT-PCR reads. The sample has some 1,500 delta-chain clones, under 50% seen once; the top ten hold over 35%. Sequenced input: gamma-delta T cells. The receptors were gathered from a human donor. It is not recorded whose cells these are; they may come from a transplant donor. The CDR3 runs from the conserved cysteine through the conserved F or W. Fields, in order: D gene, J gene, clone size, V gene, CDR3 protein, CDR3 DNA. D genes are given only for firm matches. Rows may omit the clone size; those that give it use once, few, many or a size class.

- TRDJ1 - TRDV2 CACDTLVDTDKLIF TGTGCCTGTGATACCCTCGTAGACACCGATAAACTCATCTTT
TRDD3 TRDJ2 - TRDV2 CACDRVGDTAQLFF TGTGCCTGTGACAGAGTGGGGGATACAGCACAACTCTTCTTT
- TRDJ1 - TRDV2 CACDTLLPTGSGDKLIF TGTGCCTGTGACACATTACTCCCCACTGGGTCGGGCGATAAACTCATCTTT
TRDD3 TRDJ1 few TRDV2 CACDTLDGGYDTDKLIF TGTGCCTGTGACACTTTGGACGGGGGATACGACACCGATAAACTCATCTTT
TRDD3 TRDJ1 - TRDV2 CACDTLLGDTLTDKLIF TGTGCCTGTGACACTCTGCTGGGGGATACGCTCACCGATAAACTCATCTTT
TRDD3 TRDJ1 few TRDV2 CACDPLGDTSATDKLIF TGTGCCTGTGACCCACTGGGGGATACCTCCGCCACCGATAAACTCATCTTT
- TRDJ1 large TRDV2 CACDTVSGTTDKLIF TGTGCCTGTGACACCGTATCTGGAACCACCGATAAACTCATCTTT
TRDD3 TRDJ1 few TRDV2 CACDTVGVTGGPYTDKLIF TGTGCCTGTGACACCGTAGGGGTTACTGGGGGCCCATACACCGATAAACTCATCTTT
TRDD3 TRDJ1 - TRDV2 CACDTLLVLGDKLGEDTDKLIF TGTGCCTGTGACACCCTCCTTGTACTGGGGGATAAGTTGGGGGAAGACACCGATAAACTCATCTTT
TRDD3 TRDJ1 - TRDV2 CACDYLRIRSDKLIF TGTGCCTGTGACTACCTTCGGATACGGTCCGATAAACTCATCTTT
TRDD3 TRDJ2 - TRDV2 CACDPAGGLTTAQLFF TGTGCCTGTGACCCGGCTGGGGGACTGACGACAGCGCAACTCTTCTTT
TRDD3 TRDJ1 large TRDV2 CACDDLLGDTSPDKLIF TGTGCCTGTGACGACCTACTGGGGGATACGTCCCCCGATAAACTCATCTTT
- TRDJ1 - TRDV1 CALGEPGPLPTMGDVVDKLIF TGTGCTCTTGGGGAACCAGGCCCGCTTCCTACGATGGGGGATGTGGTCGATAAACTCATCTTT
TRDD3 TRDJ1 - TRDV2 CACDTGTGGYVRYTDKLIF TGTGCCTGTGACACAGGAACTGGGGGATACGTAAGGTACACCGATAAACTCATCTTT
TRDD3 TRDJ1 few TRDV2 CACDGLGDRGDKLIF TGTGCCTGTGACGGACTGGGGGATAGAGGCGATAAACTCATCTTT
TRDD3 TRDJ1 - TRDV2 CACDTVLGDMRGADKLIF TGTGCCTGTGACACCGTACTGGGGGATATGCGGGGGGCCGATAAACTCATCTTT
- TRDJ1 few TRDV2 CACDTLGIYIDKLIF TGTGCCTGTGACACCCTGGGGATCTACATCGATAAACTCATCTTT
TRDD3 TRDJ2 few TRDV2 CACDTLGDTLTAQLFF TGTGCCTGTGACACACTGGGGGACACTTTGACAGCACAACTCTTCTTT
- TRDJ1 few TRDV2 CACDTAGITDKLIF TGTGCCTGTGACACCGCGGGGATCACCGATAAACTCATCTTT
- TRDJ1 few TRDV2 CACDTLSGDTDKLIF TGTGCCTGTGACACGCTTAGTGGAGACACCGATAAACTCATCTTT
- TRDJ1 - TRDV1 CALGEILPINVYWGPIRTDKLIF TGTGCTCTTGGGGAGATCCTTCCTATTAACGTTTACTGGGGACCAATTAGGACCGATAAACTCATCTTC
TRDD3 TRDJ3 few TRDV2 CACDSTGGYAWDTRQMFF TGTGCCTGTGACAGTACTGGGGGATACGCCTGGGACACCCGACAGATGTTTTTC
TRDD3 TRDJ1 few TRDV2 CACEPLWGKRTDKLIF TGTGCCTGTGAACCGTTGTGGGGGAAGCGAACCGATAAACTCATCTTT
- TRDJ1 - TRDV2 CACDTLGGNTDKLIF TGTGCCTGTGACACCTTGGGGGGTAACACTGATAAACTCATCTTT
TRDD3 TRDJ1 - TRDV2 CACDTLPTGGYGGSDKLIF TGTGCCTGTGACACCCTACCCACTGGGGGATACGGTGGGTCCGATAAACTCATCTTT
TRDD3 TRDJ3 - TRDV2 CACDTAAGGYNSWDTRQMFF TGTGCCTGTGACACCGCTGCTGGGGGATATAACTCCTGGGACACCCGACAGATGTTTTTC
TRDD3 TRDJ1 - TRDV2 CACDPLVAGAGYGKLIF TGTGCCTGTGACCCCCTTGTTGCTGGTGCCGGATACGGGAAACTCATCTTT
- TRDJ1 - TRDV2 CACDPLLGPYTDKLIF TGTGCCTGTGACCCCCTCCTTGGGCCTTACACCGATAAACTCATCTTT
TRDD3 TRDJ2 - TRDV2 CACDLTGDPTAQLFF TGTGCCTGTGACCTTACTGGGGACCCGACAGCACAACTCTTCTTT
TRDD3 TRDJ1 - TRDV2 CACDTLTGGSYTDKLIF TGTGCCTGTGACACCCTTACTGGGGGATCGTACACCGATAAACTCATCTTT
TRDD3 TRDJ1 medium-sized TRDV2 CACDTVDYGGYAGTDKLIF TGTGCCTGTGACACCGTTGACTACGGGGGATACGCGGGCACCGATAAACTCATCTTT
TRDD3 TRDJ1 large TRDV2 CACDRLGDPDSRGLIF TGTGCCTGTGACCGTTTGGGGGACCCCGATTCCCGTGGACTCATCTTT
TRDD3 TRDJ1 - TRDV2 CACDRLQTGGTRADKLIF TGTGCCTGTGACAGACTCCAGACTGGGGGAACAAGGGCCGATAAACTCATCTTT
- TRDJ1 once TRDV2 CACDTVDSGVYAGTDNLIF TGTGCCTGTGACACCGTTGACTCCGGGGTATACGCGGGCACCGATAACCTCATCTTT
TRDD3 TRDJ1 - TRDV2 CACDTLVLGDTGEGTDKLIF TGTGCCTGTGATACCTTAGTACTGGGGGATACCGGCGAAGGCACCGATAAACTCATCTTT
TRDD3 TRDJ1 - TRDV2 CACDTAARVGDTGSKLIF TGTGCCTGTGACACGGCGGCCCGGGTGGGGGATACCGGATCCAAACTCATCTTT
- TRDJ1 - TRDV1 CALGEFAEPTDKLIF TGTGCTCTTGGGGAATTTGCTGAGCCCACCGATAAACTCATCTTT